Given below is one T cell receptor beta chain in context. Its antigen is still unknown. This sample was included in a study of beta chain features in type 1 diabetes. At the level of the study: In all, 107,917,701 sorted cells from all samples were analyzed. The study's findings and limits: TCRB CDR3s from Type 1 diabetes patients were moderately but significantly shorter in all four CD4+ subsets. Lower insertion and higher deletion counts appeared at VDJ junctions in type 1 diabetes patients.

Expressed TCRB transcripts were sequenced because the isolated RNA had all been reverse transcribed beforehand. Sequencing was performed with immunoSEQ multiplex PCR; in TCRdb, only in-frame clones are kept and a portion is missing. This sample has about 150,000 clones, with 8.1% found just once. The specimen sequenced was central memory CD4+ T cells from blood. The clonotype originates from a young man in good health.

In nucleotides, the CDR3 is TGTGCCAGCAGCCCAGAGCAGGCTAGCGGGAGACGCGGGGAGCTGTTTTTT. It codes for CASSPEQASGRRGELFF. The rearrangement joins TRBV5-4 to TRBJ2-2; TRBD2 agrees at 10 bases. The CDR3 is 17 residues long. Germline trimming cut 4 bases from V and 7 bases from J; bases unmatched to any gene: 13. CDR1 is SGHNT, CDR2 YYREEE, per germline (reference sequence).